The clone carrying this T cell receptor (beta chain) was counted a few times. Its antigen is currently unknown. The CDR3 consists of 12 residues. The V end lost 5 bases, the J end lost 5 bases, and 12 bases lay between the germline ends. Germline CDR1 SQVTM, CDR2 ANQGSEA. This sample is drawn from a study of cytomegalovirus exposure and HLA in healthy donors. The study's findings and limits: A later analysis showed HLA-associated TCR beta chains outstripping equally common others in clonal expansion. Prior analysis indicated that the majority of TCR beta V segments exhibited productivity approximately 90% or approximately 30% of the time.

In the PCR, 60 Vbeta and 13 Jbeta primers were used. As handled by the study authors: A later analysis counted 70 million to 85 million unique TCR beta chains, some 11 million shared. This table comes from immunoSEQ multiplex PCR, and its TCRdb copy is limited to in-frame clones, with some not included. V, J and clone size reflect that table, while D and trimming were determined from the DNA. In the table there are some 130,000 clones, approximately 74% of which are singletons. The chain recombines TRBV29-1 with TRBJ2-5, with D unclear. Input material: PBMCs. The receptor was derived from a male donor in good health and CMV-seronegative. Here the CDR3 reads CSVKAVRETQYF. CDR3 nucleotides: TGCAGCGTTAAGGCGGTACGGGAGACCCAGTACTTC.